Sequencing of this T cell receptor beta chain was carried out in a study of shared clonotypes between healthy human individuals. Study details: CD4 naive cells filled three plates per donor, CD4 memory three, CD8 naive two and CD8 memory one.

Study-wide findings and caveats: The diversity represented, both genetic and in exposure history, was limited by few donors.

Note on this clone: The antigen is unknown.

From CD4+ cells came CD45RA+ naive and CD45RA-negative memory subsets. The CDR3 is made up of 16 amino acids. Germline V gene lookup returns CDR1 ENHRY and CDR2 SYGVKD. Trimming removed 3 bases at V and 2 bases at J, with 14 bases between. Generated by immunoSEQ multiplex PCR, the TCRdb table keeps only in-frame clones and is missing some. The sample yields roughly 2.5 million clones, roughly nine tenths seen once. This TCR was recovered from a man between 18 and 35 years old in good health. The V and J genes are TRBV10-3 and TRBJ2-1, with a weak D call TRBD2 (5 bases). Sequenced sample: naive CD4+ T cells sorted from blood. Subset indicated: CD45RA+ positively selected. CDR3 sequence reads: CAISDVVLGPYNEQFF. CDR3 in DNA: TGTGCCATCAGTGACGTGGTACTAGGCCCCTACAATGAGCAGTTCTTC.